This TCR beta chain was sequenced during a study of spatial heterogeneity in lung cancer. The study's findings and limits: Intratumoral expanded alpha and beta TCR counts were found to track tumor mutation counts. The study estimated approximately 7% alpha and over 12% beta chain coverage of tumor T cells.

This clonotype is deemed medium-sized. Its antigen is not identified. This sample's time point: sample taken at primary tumor resection. One entry per CDR3 protein results from TCRdb running MiXCR on the 5' RACE reads. The sample carries about 4,000 distinct CDR3 sequences, 10% recorded once. The CDR3 is 13 residues long. Per the germline V gene, CDR1 is PRHDT and CDR2 is FYEKMQ (reference sequence). The V and J ends lost 1 base and 6 bases respectively, with 9 bases between them. The sequencing here drew on lung tumor tissue, taken at surgery. This TCR came from a female donor with early-stage non-small cell lung cancer. This chain links TRBV13 with TRBJ1-1, with a tentative D call TRBD1 (5 bases). The CDR3 bases are TGTGCCAGCAGCTTAGAGGGGACGCCTGAAGCTTTCTTT. Protein sequence: CASSLEGTPEAFF.